The 7 T cell receptor beta chains below come from one sample, sequenced in a study of memory B cells and T cells in multiple sclerosis. This table comes from immunoSEQ multiplex PCR, and its TCRdb copy is limited to in-frame clones, with some not included. The sample carries about 46,000 clones, over 75% recorded once. Stimulus-free culture yielded autoproliferating CFSE-dim and non-proliferating CFSE-high T cells, each sequenced separately. Roughly 4.8x10^7 CFSE-labeled PBMCs were cultured around 7 days unstimulated, then replicate wells were pooled. The antigens of these receptors remain unknown. What was sequenced was PBMCs from blood kept in culture. The receptors originated from a human donor with multiple sclerosis.

V usage is TRBV5-1 and J usage is TRBJ1-4; D unresolved. The V end lost 0 bases, the J end lost 3 bases, and 6 bases lay between the germline ends. The CDR3 runs to 14 residues. Germline V gene sequence: CDR1 SGHRS, CDR2 YFSETQ. CDR3 in DNA: TGCGCCAGCAGCTTGGACAGTCCTAATGAAAAACTGTTTTTT. Translation gives CASSLDSPNEKLFF.

The chain uses TRBV7-3 and TRBJ2-5, with no clear D. TRBJ2-7 explains the end of the DNA better; the J call may be wrong. Per the germline V gene, CDR1 is SGHTA and CDR2 is FQGTGA. This CDR3 comprises 15 residues. The CDR3 region has the DNA TGTGCCAGCAGCCCCCAAGGCGCAGGCCAGTACGAGCAGTACTTC. Translation gives CASSPQGAGQYEQYF.

This clone was counted between two and nine times. The chain carries TRBV6-6 and TRBJ1-2, with TRBD1 as a possible D gene (5 bases). Germline V gene data show CDR1 as MNHNY and CDR2 as SVGAGI (reference sequence). The length of the CDR3 is 16 residues. V gave up 5 bases and J gave up 7 bases, with 23 bases separating them. CDR3 residues: CASSSWNEGMGGGYTF. DNA of the CDR3: TGTGCCAGCAGTAGTTGGAATGAGGGGATGGGAGGTGGCTACACCTTC.

V and J are TRBV11-2 and TRBJ2-5, with a tentative D call TRBD2 (5 bases). V was shortened by 1 base and J by 5 bases, with 5 bases between the two germline ends. Germline V gene data show CDR1 as SGHAT and CDR2 as FQNNGV. The length of the CDR3 is 12 residues. CDR3 region: CASSLAGETQYF. The CDR3 DNA follows: TGTGCCAGCAGCTTAGCGGGGGAGACCCAGTACTTC.

This chain uses TRBV5-1 with TRBJ2-7, with unresolved D. The CDR3 is 13 residues long. Deletions cut 1 base from V and 2 bases from J, with 7 bases between. Germline loops: CDR1 SGHRS, CDR2 YFSETQ. The CDR3, as DNA: TGCGCCAGCAGCTTGAACTCCGCCTACGAGCAGTACTTC. Its translation: CASSLNSAYEQYF.

V usage is TRBV5-6 and J usage is TRBJ1-1, with D perhaps matching TRBD1 (6 bases). The V gene lost 3 bases and the J gene lost 4 bases, with 13 bases spanning the gap. Germline lookup yields CDR1 SGHDT and CDR2 YYEEEE. The CDR3 contains 14 residues. Here the CDR3 reads CASSYRGDGTEAFF. The CDR3 DNA reads TGTGCCAGCAGCTATAGGGGGGATGGCACTGAAGCTTTCTTT.

The V and J genes are TRBV9 and TRBJ1-4; TRBD1 matches 8 bases. CDR1 SGDLS and CDR2 YYNGEE come from the germline V gene. CDR3 size: 15 residues. V lost 0 bases and J lost 5; bases outside the gene matches: 3. Here the CDR3 DNA reads TGTGCCAGCAGCGTAGAGGGACAGGCAAATGAAAAACTGTTTTTT. Translated, it gives CASSVEGQANEKLFF.